The clone carrying this T cell receptor beta chain was counted only a few times. Its antigen is unidentified. The record originates from a study of CD8 T cell repertoires and HIV-1 epitope variants. The CDR3 consists of 11 residues. Germline V gene lookup returns CDR1 SGHDN and CDR2 FVKESK. V shed 3 bases and J shed 10 bases, with 8 bases lying between them. TCRdb's copy holds only in-frame clones and misses some; the assay was immunoSEQ multiplex PCR. The table shows 5,500 to 6,000 clones, with about two thirds occurring only once. The receptor was isolated from a male donor with HIV. J is TRBJ2-3 and V is TRBV14; D call uncertain. The material sequenced was cultured CD8+ T cells derived from PBMCs. Here the CDR3 DNA reads TGTGCCAGCAGCCAGGGCGAGTCGCAGTATTTT. Translating gives CASSQGESQYF.